Presented here are 30 T cell receptor beta chains from one specimen sequenced in a study of blood T cell repertoires in COVID-19. Libraries were prepared by immunoSEQ multiplex PCR; TCRdb keeps only in-frame clonotypes and omits some of them. The sample yields under 200,000 clones, 77% seen once. Sequencing input: peripheral blood. Every receptor here comes from a man in his 70s with acute or convalescent COVID-19.

This clone came up once. The chain links TRBV11-3 to TRBJ1-5; maybe TRBD1 (6 bases). Germline V gene sequence: CDR1 SGHNT, CDR2 YENEEA. The CDR3 loop spans 12 amino acids. V was pared by 5 bases and J by 9 bases, with 11 bases between. The CDR3 region has the DNA TGTGCCAGCAGCGAACAGGGTGGGCCCCAGCATTTT. Protein: CASSEQGGPQHF.

V and J are TRBV10-3 and TRBJ1-1; TRBD1 matches 7 bases. This CDR3 is 16 amino acids long. Germline V gene lookup returns CDR1 ENHRY and CDR2 SYGVKD. Unmatched junction bases numbered 8, after V lost 3 bases and J lost 1 base. CDR3 coding DNA: TGTGCCATCAGTGACCCATCAGGGGGATCGAACACTGAAGCTTTCTTT. Translating gives CAISDPSGGSNTEAFF.

The chain combines TRBV19 with TRBJ1-4; D remains ambiguous. The germline V and J ends were trimmed by 0 bases and 12 bases, with 11 bases remaining between them. The CDR3 is 13 amino acids. Germline CDR1 is LNHDA and CDR2 is SQIVND (reference sequence). The CDR3 nucleotides are TGTGCCAGTAGTATAGATTTCGGGGAGGAACTGTTTTTT. This sequence encodes CASSIDFGEELFF.

The genes are TRBV6-5 and TRBJ2-5, with TRBD2 matching over 8 bases. The ends lost 10 bases at V and 14 bases at J; junction bases unmatched: 9. CDR3 length equals 10 residues. Germline CDR1 reads MNHEY; CDR2 reads SVGAGI. The CDR3, as DNA: TGTGCCACCGAGACTAGCGCCACTTACTTC. Residues: CATETSATYF.

V and J are TRBV19 and TRBJ1-6; TRBD1 might be the D (5 bases). Germline-derived CDR1 and CDR2 are LNHDA and SQIVND (reference sequence). The CDR3 is made up of 14 amino acids. The V gene lost 10 bases and the J gene lost 6 bases, with 16 bases spanning the gap. The DNA of the CDR3 is TGTGCCACCCAAAGGGGTACAGCTAATTCACCCCTCCACTTT. This codes for CATQRGTANSPLHF.

V gene TRBV29-1 combines with J gene TRBJ2-7, with 7 bases that match TRBD2. The length of the CDR3 is 13 residues. Per the germline V gene, CDR1 is SQVTM and CDR2 is ANQGSEA. The V gene end was trimmed by 4 bases and the J gene end by 4 bases; junction bases not matched to a gene: 7. CDR3 residues: CSVVAGDLYEQYF. The DNA of the CDR3 is TGCAGCGTTGTGGCGGGAGATTTGTACGAGCAGTACTTC.

This clone appeared a few times. The V call is TRBV28, the J call TRBJ1-2, with D maybe TRBD1 (5 bases). The V end lost 4 bases, the J end lost 5 bases, and 11 bases lay between the germline ends. Germline CDR1 reads MDHEN; CDR2 reads SYDVKM. CDR3 length: 13 residues. CDR3 nucleotide sequence: TGTGCCAGCAGTTACAGGACCCAATATGGCTACACCTTC. It encodes CASSYRTQYGYTF.

The chain is built from TRBV5-1 and TRBJ2-1; maybe TRBD1 (6 bases). With 4 bases removed from V and 1 base from J, the gap between germline ends came to 12 bases. Germline CDR1 is SGHRS and CDR2 is YFSETQ. The CDR3 has 15 amino acids. CDR3 amino acids: CASSMTGKSYNEQFF. The CDR3 nucleotides read TGCGCCAGCAGCATGACAGGTAAATCCTACAATGAGCAGTTCTTC.

This chain's CDR3 is CASSLEGFSTNEKLFF. Here the CDR3 DNA reads TGTGCCAGCAGCTTAGAGGGGTTCTCAACTAATGAAAAACTGTTTTTT. The chain recombines TRBV7-9 with TRBJ1-4, with D possibly being TRBD1 (5 bases). The CDR3 consists of 16 residues. The V end was cut by 1 base, the J end by 0 bases, with 9 bases between. Germline CDR1 SEHNR, CDR2 FQNEAQ (reference sequence).

In DNA form, the CDR3 reads TGTGCCTGGAGTGGGGACTTCGACCAGGAGCAGTACTTC. This sequence encodes CAWSGDFDQEQYF. The chain couples TRBV30 to TRBJ2-7; D perhaps matches TRBD2 (6 bases). CDR3 length: 13 residues. Deletions cut 1 base from V and 7 bases from J, with 14 bases between. The germline gives CDR1 GTSNPN, CDR2 SVGIG (reference sequence).

The rearrangement links TRBV9 to TRBJ2-7, with D maybe TRBD2 (7 bases). CDR1 SGDLS and CDR2 YYNGEE come from the germline V gene. Trimming removed 4 bases at V and 5 bases at J, with 25 bases between. The CDR3 loop spans 17 amino acids. CDR3 DNA sequence: TGTGCCAGCAGCTCCCCCCAAGGGGGGAGGGCCGCTGACGAGCAGTACTTC. Translated, it gives CASSSPQGGRAADEQYF.

The table lists this clone with a few counts. The genes are TRBV18 and TRBJ2-7; 7 bases match TRBD1. Per germline, CDR1 KGHSH and CDR2 LQKENI. V was clipped by 1 base and J by 5 bases; unmatched bases: 8. The CDR3 is made up of 15 amino acids. The CDR3 coding sequence is TGTGCCAGCTCACCACAACGGGACAGTAGCGACGAGCAGTACTTC. This codes for CASSPQRDSSDEQYF.

The genes are TRBV19 and TRBJ2-3, with a tentative D call TRBD2 (5 bases). Trimming took 4 bases from V and 4 from J, leaving 6 bases between them. This CDR3 contains 12 residues. Germline V gene lookup returns CDR1 LNHDA and CDR2 SQIVND (reference sequence). Written as DNA, the CDR3 is TGTGCCAGTAGTACTAGCCCAGATACGCAGTATTTT. Amino acid sequence: CASSTSPDTQYF.

The table lists this clone with a few counts. This rearrangement joins TRBV4-3 to TRBJ2-7; 11 positions agree with TRBD1. The CDR3 is 16 amino acids. The junction had 4 bases not matched to a gene; V was cut back by 0 bases and J by 3 bases. Germline loops: CDR1 LGHNA, CDR2 YSLEER. CDR3 amino acids: CASSQELGTGGYEQYF. CDR3 DNA: TGCGCCAGCAGCCAAGAGCTTGGGACAGGGGGCTACGAGCAGTACTTC.

The rearrangement links TRBV29-1 to TRBJ1-1; no firm D call. Germline V gene data show CDR1 as SQVTM and CDR2 as ANQGSEA. The CDR3 is 13 amino acids. The V end was cut by 5 bases, the J end by 5 bases, with 15 bases between. CDR3 nucleotides: TGCAGCGTTTTGATCAATACACTAACTGAAGCTTTCTTT. This translates into CSVLINTLTEAFF.

This clone was recorded a few times. The chain couples TRBV7-2 to TRBJ1-2; 8 nucleotides agree with TRBD1. The germline V gene encodes CDR1 SGHTA and CDR2 FQGNSA. The V gene end was trimmed by 0 bases and the J gene end by 6 bases; junction bases not matched to a gene: 9. The CDR3 consists of 16 residues. CDR3 sequence: CASSLATFDRGNGYTF. DNA for the CDR3: TGTGCCAGCAGCTTAGCAACCTTTGACAGGGGAAATGGCTACACCTTC.

This chain connects TRBV7-9 to TRBJ1-4, with D maybe TRBD1 (5 bases). The CDR3 runs to 16 residues. Germline assignment: CDR1 SEHNR and CDR2 FQNEAQ (reference sequence). The V gene lost 1 base and the J gene lost 0 bases, with 9 bases spanning the gap. DNA of the CDR3: TGTGCCAGCAGCTTAGGCACGGGGGCAACTAATGAAAAACTGTTTTTT. Amino acids: CASSLGTGATNEKLFF.

V and J are TRBV28 and TRBJ1-2, with D tentatively TRBD1 (6 bases). The CDR3 has 15 residues. V lost 3 bases to trimming and J lost 4 bases, with 15 bases between them. Germline V gene sequence: CDR1 MDHEN, CDR2 SYDVKM. CDR3 nucleotide sequence: TGTGCCAGCAGTTTCGACGCCCGGGACACCTATGGCTACACCTTC. Its translation is CASSFDARDTYGYTF.

The gene calls are TRBV5-1 and TRBJ2-7, with 14 nucleotides matching TRBD2. V was clipped by 6 bases and J by 3 bases; unmatched bases: 8. The CDR3 runs to 16 residues. The germline gives CDR1 SGHRS, CDR2 YFSETQ. The CDR3 coding sequence is TGCGCCAGCAACCGTGCCGGGACTAGCGGGAGCTACGAGCAGTACTTC. This sequence encodes CASNRAGTSGSYEQYF.

The chain joins TRBV24-1 to TRBJ2-3; no clear D. CDR1 is KGHDR and CDR2 is SFDVKD in the germline V gene. Between the trimmed V and J ends, which lost 5 bases and 5 bases, there was a span of 10 bases. CDR3 size: 13 residues. CDR3: CATSGTVGDTQYF. CDR3 in DNA: TGTGCCACCAGTGGCACAGTGGGAGATACGCAGTATTTT.

V is TRBV29-1 and J is TRBJ2-5; TRBD2 matches at 7 bases. The CDR3 is 12 amino acids. V lost 0 bases to trimming and J lost 6 bases; unmatched junction nucleotides: 1. Germline V gene sequence: CDR1 SQVTM, CDR2 ANQGSEA. The CDR3 spells CSVEEGGKTQYF. CDR3 sequence (DNA): TGCAGCGTTGAAGAGGGAGGGAAGACCCAGTACTTC.

This rearrangement joins TRBV10-3 to TRBJ1-4; 9 bases are shared with TRBD1. The CDR3 spans 14 residues. J was trimmed by 2 bases and V by 6 bases; bases with no gene match: 1. Germline CDR1 and CDR2: ENHRY and SYGVKD. The CDR3 coding sequence is TGTGCCATCAGGGGGACAGGGACTAATGAAAAACTGTTTTTT. It yields the protein CAIRGTGTNEKLFF.

This chain connects TRBV7-2 to TRBJ2-3; 10 nucleotides match TRBD2. This CDR3 comprises 16 residues. CDR1 and CDR2 (germline): SGHTA, FQGNSA. With 1 base clipped from V and 4 bases from J, the junction kept 5 bases outside the gene matches. The CDR3 spells CASSLGLAGSADTQYF. As DNA, the CDR3 is TGTGCCAGCAGCTTAGGACTAGCGGGTAGTGCAGATACGCAGTATTTT.

This chain links TRBV24-1 with TRBJ2-1, with 9 bases lining up with TRBD2. Germline values: CDR1 KGHDR, CDR2 SFDVKD. The CDR3 extends over 18 amino acids. After removal of 1 base from V and 0 bases from J, the junction contained 6 bases not matched to a gene. The CDR3 DNA reads as TGTGCCACCAGTGATTTTCCAGCGGGAGGATCCTCCTACAATGAGCAGTTCTTC. This sequence encodes CATSDFPAGGSSYNEQFF.

The V gene is TRBV5-5, the J gene TRBJ2-1, with TRBD2 matching 10 bases. The CDR3 is 15 amino acids. V lost 0 bases to trimming and J lost 7 bases; unmatched junction nucleotides: 4. Germline CDR1 and CDR2: SGHKS and YYEKEE (reference sequence). The CDR3 DNA sequence: TGTGCCAGCAGCTTGGGAGCGGGGGGGCCGAATGAGCAGTTCTTC. Protein: CASSLGAGGPNEQFF.

The chain employs TRBV9 and TRBJ2-6, with a tentative D call TRBD1 (6 bases). The length of the CDR3 is 16 residues. CDR1 SGDLS and CDR2 YYNGEE come from the germline V gene. V lost 0 bases and J lost 4, with 11 bases in between. CDR3 nucleotide sequence: TGTGCCAGCAGCGTAGTCAGGGGTGGAGGGGCCAACGTCCTGACTTTC. Translating it yields CASSVVRGGGANVLTF.

This chain links TRBV13 with TRBJ2-1, with TRBD2 matching over 7 bases. V was pared by 2 bases and J by 4 bases, with 8 bases of the junction left unmatched. CDR3 length: 16 amino acids. Germline V gene sequence: CDR1 PRHDT, CDR2 FYEKMQ (reference sequence). In DNA form, the CDR3 reads TGTGCCAGCAGCTTAACGGGACTATCGTCGTACAATGAGCAGTTCTTC. This encodes CASSLTGLSSYNEQFF. The full variable domain, completed using reference TRBV13 and TRBJ2-1, is AAGVIQSPRHLIKEKRETATLKCYPIPRHDTVYWYQQGPGQDPQFLISFYEKMQSDKGSIPDRFSAQQFSDYHSELNMSSLELGDSALYFCASSLTGLSSYNEQFFGPGTRLTVL.

This sequence joins TRBV11-3 and TRBJ2-3, with D perhaps matching TRBD1 (6 bases). This CDR3 is built from 16 residues. The germline gives CDR1 SGHNT, CDR2 YENEEA. Trimming took off 2 bases at V and 2 bases at J, with 14 bases between the two ends. In DNA form, the CDR3 reads TGTGCCAGCAGCTTAAGCAGGGGAAGGGACACAGATACGCAGTATTTT. It is translated as CASSLSRGRDTDTQYF.

CDR3 nucleotide sequence: TGTGCCAGCAGCTTGATAGGGGTGCAAACGGGTGGCTACACCTTC. Its protein product is CASSLIGVQTGGYTF. This chain uses TRBV5-8 with TRBJ1-2; D is perhaps TRBD1 (5 bases). V gave up 1 base and J gave up 7 bases, with 17 bases separating them. Germline CDR1 SGHTS, CDR2 YDEGEE. The CDR3 runs 15 residues.

This clone was seen a single time. The chain employs TRBV4-1 and TRBJ2-4, with D unclear. The CDR3 is 15 residues long. Trimming cost V 0 bases and J 0 bases, with 6 bases left between them. Germline lookup yields CDR1 MGHRA and CDR2 YSYEKL. The CDR3 DNA is TGCGCCAGCAGCCAAGACACTGTAGCCAAAAACATTCAGTACTTC. It is translated as CASSQDTVAKNIQYF.